This entry features one T cell receptor beta chain sequence. The antigen remains undetermined. This sample was included in a study of T cells after yellow fever vaccination. Looking at the study overall: SMART-Seq v4 Ultra Low Input prepared libraries from low-cell fractions. Overall study findings and caveats: Though weaker, the secondary response peaked faster, on day 5 versus 15.

TCR cDNA, made by 5'RACE template switching, carried an added universal primer site and UMIs. TCRdb used MiXCR to reprocess the 5' RACE reads, holding one entry per CDR3 protein. The table records some 340,000 distinct CDR3 sequences, over 4% of them present only once. The TCR originated in a man aged 18 to 30 who received the YFV17D yellow fever vaccine. The sequencing here drew on PBMCs, taken 5 days after the yellow fever booster vaccination.

The CDR3: CSARQDTAKNIQYF. In DNA form, the CDR3 reads TGCAGTGCCCGGCAGGATACGGCCAAAAACATTCAGTACTTC. The rearrangement links TRBV20-1 to TRBJ2-4, with no clear D. CDR1 is DFQATT and CDR2 is SNEGSKA in the germline V gene (reference sequence). V lost 6 bases to trimming and J lost 1 base, with 13 bases between them. The CDR3 length is 14 residues.